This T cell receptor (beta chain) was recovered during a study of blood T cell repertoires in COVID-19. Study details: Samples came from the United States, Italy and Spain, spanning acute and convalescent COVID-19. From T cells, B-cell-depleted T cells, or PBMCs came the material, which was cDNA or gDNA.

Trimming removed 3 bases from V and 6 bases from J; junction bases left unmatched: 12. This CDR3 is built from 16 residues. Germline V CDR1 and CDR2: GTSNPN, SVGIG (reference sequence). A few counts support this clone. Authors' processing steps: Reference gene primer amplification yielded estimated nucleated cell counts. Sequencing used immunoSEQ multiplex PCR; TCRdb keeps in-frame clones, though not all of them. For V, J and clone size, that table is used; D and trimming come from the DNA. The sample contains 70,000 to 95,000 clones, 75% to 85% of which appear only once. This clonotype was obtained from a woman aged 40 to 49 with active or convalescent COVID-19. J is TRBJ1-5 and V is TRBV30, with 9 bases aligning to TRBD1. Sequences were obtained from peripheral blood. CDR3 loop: CAWRPGGTGGGQPQHF. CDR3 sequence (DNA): TGTGCCTGGAGGCCGGGGGGTACAGGGGGCGGTCAGCCCCAGCATTTT.